This T cell receptor beta chain was profiled in a study of Graves' ophthalmopathy and Graves' hyperthyroidism. A volume of 8 to 10 ml of fresh peripheral blood supplied the PBMCs. The CDR3 contains 18 residues. CDR1 and CDR2 (germline): SGDLS, YYNGEE. V lost 0 bases, J lost 0 bases, and 13 bases lay in between. Scientists amplified the TCR beta CDR3 regions from RNA transcripts. First-round RT-PCR used HTBI primers; second-round multiplex PCR followed. In TCRdb, the multiplex PCR reads were re-called with MiXCR into one record per CDR3 protein. This table has hundreds of thousands of distinct CDR3 sequences, approximately 40% appearing once. To note about this clonotype: Its antigen remains unknown.

The study, taken as a whole, reports: Blood repertoires reportedly contained most expanded thyroid clonotypes above 0.001 frequency. For predicting ophthalmopathy progression, the model had around 64% sensitivity and approximately 72% specificity.

The genes are TRBV9 and TRBJ2-6, with D perhaps given as TRBD1 or TRBD2 (5 bases each). Input material: peripheral blood. This clonotype was obtained from an adult man with Graves' ophthalmopathy. The CDR3 DNA reads as TGTGCCAGCAGCGTAGTCAGGGACCTTACCTCTGGGGCCAACGTCCTGACTTTC. The encoded protein is CASSVVRDLTSGANVLTF.